This passage covers 31 T cell receptor beta chains from one sample sequenced in a study of post-analysis software for immune sequencing data. These receptors' antigens are unknown. Study-wide results and limits: The five TRBV segments detected at higher frequency in patients than in controls included TRBV5-6, TRBV5-1 and TRBV20-1.

Presence of unique molecular identifiers characterized the TCR beta cDNA libraries. TCRdb ran MiXCR on the PCR reads and lists one entry per CDR3 protein. The sample has 400,000 to 500,000 distinct CDR3 sequences; roughly 38% are singletons. The sequenced sample consisted of blood. Receptors were obtained from a girl aged 2 to 9 with multiple sclerosis.

This chain connects TRBV12-3 or TRBV12-4 to TRBJ2-5, with 8 positions matching TRBD2. Trimming took 5 bases from V and 1 from J; bases not matched to a gene: 6. The CDR3 has 15 amino acids. The CDR3 region is CASSPSGQTQETQYF. In DNA, the CDR3 is TGTGCCAGCAGTCCTAGCGGGCAGACCCAAGAGACCCAGTACTTC.

V is TRBV5-1 and J is TRBJ2-1, with 10 bases aligning to TRBD2. The CDR3 spans 19 residues. CDR1 and CDR2 from the germline V gene are SGHRS and YFSETQ. V was clipped by 0 bases and J by 7 bases; unmatched bases: 16. The CDR3 DNA reads as TGCGCCAGCAGCTTGGCAGGCTTTTTCGGACTAGCGGCCTCTAATGAGCAGTTCTTC. Its protein product is CASSLAGFFGLAASNEQFF. Based on the CDR3 plus reference TRBV5-1 and TRBJ2-1, the full variable domain is KAGVTQTPRYLIKTRGQQVTLSCSPISGHRSVSWYQQTPGQGLQFLFEYFSETQRNKGNFPGRFSGRQFSNSRSEMNVSTLELGDSALYLCASSLAGFFGLAASNEQFFGPGTRLTVL.

This clonotype was seen a few times. The chain links TRBV6-6 to TRBJ1-2, with unresolved D. CDR1 MNHNY and CDR2 SVGAGI come from the germline V gene (reference sequence). The CDR3 is 12 residues long. Trimming shortened V by 4 bases and J by 6 bases, and 9 bases separated the two germline ends. The DNA for the CDR3 is TGTGCCAGCAGTTCTGGCGGGGATGGCTACACCTTC. It translates to CASSSGGDGYTF.

A few counts support this clonotype. The chain carries TRBV3-1 and TRBJ2-5; D uncertain. TRBJ2-7 explains the end of the DNA better; the J call may be wrong. The CDR3 has 12 amino acids. CDR1 and CDR2 from the germline V gene are LGHDT and YNNKEL (reference sequence). Here the CDR3 reads CASSLWQREQYF. For the CDR3, the DNA is TGTGCCAGCAGCCTTTGGCAGCGCGAGCAGTACTTC.

The chain links TRBV25-1 to TRBJ1-2; possibly TRBD1 for D (6 bases). V was clipped by 4 bases and J by 0 bases, with 18 bases between them. Germline loops: CDR1 MGHDK, CDR2 SYGVNS. The CDR3 loop spans 17 amino acids. CDR3 nucleotide sequence: TGTGCCAGCAGTGGACCATCAGGGGTAATAGCTAACTATGGCTACACCTTC. It encodes CASSGPSGVIANYGYTF.

The rearrangement links TRBV20-1 to TRBJ2-7; possibly TRBD2 for D (5 bases). Looked up from germline, CDR1 is DFQATT and CDR2 is SNEGSKA (reference sequence). Trimming took off 5 bases at V and 1 base at J, with 18 bases between the two ends. This CDR3 contains 15 residues. The CDR3 here is CSAGPPEAISYEQYF. CDR3 coding DNA: TGCAGTGCTGGCCCCCCGGAGGCGATATCCTACGAGCAGTACTTC.

This clonotype was seen a single time. At one end the junction does not follow the germline gene, possibly because of a read error. The chain carries TRBV15 and TRBJ2-5, with D perhaps TRBD2 (6 bases). This CDR3 is built from 16 residues. CDR1 is LNHNV and CDR2 is YYDKDF in the germline V gene (reference sequence). The CDR3 is CAASRDWGLTWETQYF. CDR3 nucleotides: TGTGCCGCCAGCAGAGATTGGGGACTCACATGGGAGACCCAGTACTTC.

This clonotype appeared a few times. The chain uses TRBV7-9 and TRBJ2-5; tentative D call: TRBD2 (5 bases). The germline V gene encodes CDR1 SEHNR and CDR2 FQNEAQ (reference sequence). Trimming removed 5 bases at V and 5 bases at J, with 12 bases between. This CDR3 comprises 13 residues. The CDR3 nucleotides are TGTGCCAGCAGCCCTCTGAGGGTGGAGACCCAGTACTTC. Residues: CASSPLRVETQYF.

This clonotype appeared a few times. An end of the junction does not agree with germline; a read error may underlie this. The rearrangement joins TRBV30 to TRBJ2-4; D may be TRBD1 (5 bases). CDR1 GTSNPN and CDR2 SVGIG come from the germline V gene (reference sequence). The CDR3 totals 12 residues. CDR3 protein: CAWSADTFDPVF. The DNA of the CDR3 is TGTGCCTGGAGTGCGGACACGTTTGACCCAGTCTTC.

This clonotype was counted a few times. The CDR3 sequence: CASSPLDRVSTDTQYF. The CDR3 DNA sequence: TGCGCCAGCAGCCCCCTCGACAGGGTCAGCACAGATACGCAGTATTTT. The V gene is TRBV5-1, the J gene TRBJ2-3, with 7 bases that match TRBD1. Germline trimming cut 4 bases from V and 0 bases from J; bases unmatched to any gene: 8. The CDR3 is 16 residues long. The germline gives CDR1 SGHRS, CDR2 YFSETQ.

The rearrangement joins TRBV20-1 to TRBJ2-7; D is possibly TRBD2 (5 bases). This CDR3 is built from 15 residues. Germline values: CDR1 DFQATT, CDR2 SNEGSKA (reference sequence). V lost 3 bases and J lost 0, with 15 bases in between. The CDR3 bases are TGCAGTGCTAGTTCCCTTCGAGCGGCCTCCTACGAGCAGTACTTC. Its protein product is CSASSLRAASYEQYF.

DNA of the CDR3: TGTGCCAGCAGGACACAGGCCCGGGGCGGGGAGCTGTTTTTT. Amino acid sequence: CASRTQARGGELFF. This sequence joins TRBV11-2 and TRBJ2-2; tentatively, D is TRBD1 or TRBD2 (5 bases each). CDR1 SGHAT and CDR2 FQNNGV come from the germline V gene. The CDR3 is 14 amino acids. Trimming removed 6 bases from V and 7 bases from J, with 15 bases in between.

This chain connects TRBV5-1 to TRBJ2-4; 7 positions agree with TRBD2. CDR3 length: 15 residues. The germline gives CDR1 SGHRS, CDR2 YFSETQ. J was trimmed by 13 bases and V by 2 bases; bases with no gene match: 15. CDR3: CASSFRGGGAWEQYF. For the CDR3, the DNA is TGCGCCAGCAGCTTTCGTGGCGGGGGAGCTTGGGAGCAGTACTTC.

This clonotype was counted a few times. The rearrangement joins TRBV4-3 to TRBJ1-2; D unresolved. The CDR3 contains 14 residues. The V and J ends lost 3 bases and 3 bases respectively, with 11 bases between them. CDR1 and CDR2 (germline): LGHNA, YSLEER. This CDR3 is CASSQAFSYYGYTF. CDR3 in DNA: TGCGCCAGCAGCCAGGCCTTTTCCTACTATGGCTACACCTTC.

The CDR3 region is CASSPQTGTSTDEQFF. In DNA, the CDR3 is TGTGCCAGCAGCCCTCAGACCGGGACTAGCACAGATGAGCAGTTCTTC. The chain combines TRBV14 with TRBJ2-1; 9 nucleotides agree with TRBD2. Germline V gives CDR1 SGHDN, CDR2 FVKESK. V lost 4 bases, J lost 8 bases, and 12 bases stayed unmatched. The CDR3 has 16 amino acids. Filled out from reference TRBV14 and TRBJ2-1, the complete variable domain reads EAGVTQFPSHSVIEKGQTVTLRCDPISGHDNLYWYRRVMGKEIKFLLHFVKESKQDESGMPNNRFLAERTGGTYSTLKVQPAELEDSGVYFCASSPQTGTSTDEQFFGPGTRLTVL.

This clonotype appeared a few times. The V call is TRBV3-1, the J call TRBJ2-1; 7 bases are a match to TRBD2. The CDR3 extends over 15 amino acids. V lost 6 bases, J lost 4 bases, and 9 bases stayed unmatched. Germline values: CDR1 LGHDT, CDR2 YNNKEL (reference sequence). This chain's CDR3 is CASSPLSGVYNEQFF. The DNA for the CDR3 is TGTGCCAGCAGTCCCCTAAGCGGGGTTTACAATGAGCAGTTCTTC.

This clonotype was observed a few times. V is TRBV11-2 and J is TRBJ1-1; 7 bases are shared with TRBD1. Germline assignment: CDR1 SGHAT and CDR2 FQNNGV. V shed 2 bases and J 6 bases; nucleotides not matched to a gene: 6. The CDR3 totals 14 residues. The CDR3 here is CASSLYRGDPEAFF. The CDR3 nucleotides are TGTGCCAGCAGCTTATACAGGGGAGACCCTGAAGCTTTCTTT.

This clonotype appeared a few times. The V call is TRBV13, the J call TRBJ2-7; 7 bases map to TRBD1. The V gene's germline CDR1 is PRHDT and CDR2 FYEKMQ (reference sequence). Germline trimming cut 5 bases from V and 0 bases from J; bases unmatched to any gene: 4. CDR3 length equals 14 residues. This CDR3 is CASSRRDSSYEQYF. For the CDR3, the DNA is TGTGCCAGCAGCCGACGGGACAGCTCCTACGAGCAGTACTTC.

On this clonotype: A read error may account for a junction end that differs from germline. The gene calls are TRBV10-3 and TRBJ1-6, with D unclear. CDR3 length: 16 residues. Per germline, CDR1 ENHRY and CDR2 SYGVKD. The CDR3 loop reads CAISEHPDGLSSTLHF. The CDR3 DNA is TGTGCCATCAGTGAGCACCCGGACGGCCTAAGTTCAACCCTCCACTTT.

The gene calls are TRBV3-1 and TRBJ2-1; D unresolved. CDR3 length: 13 amino acids. Germline loops: CDR1 LGHDT, CDR2 YNNKEL (reference sequence). V lost 6 bases and J 9 bases, leaving 15 bases between the germline ends. Written as DNA, the CDR3 is TGTGCCAGCAGTCGTATCAGTTTCTCTGAGCAGTTCTTC. Amino acids: CASSRISFSEQFF.

This chain joins TRBV11-2 and TRBJ2-1; 7 nucleotides align to TRBD1. This CDR3 comprises 14 residues. V dropped 0 bases and J dropped 9; count of bases not matched to a gene: 5. The germline CDR1 and CDR2 sequences are SGHAT and FQNNGV. CDR3 sequence: CASSLDRQGGEQFF. In DNA form, the CDR3 reads TGTGCCAGCAGCTTAGATAGACAGGGTGGTGAGCAGTTCTTC.

At least ten counts were recorded for this clonotype. The chain employs TRBV5-8 and TRBJ2-3; 8 bases are shared with TRBD1. Losses at the gene ends were 3 bases for V and 3 bases for J; bases not matched to a gene: 9. Germline values: CDR1 SGHTS, CDR2 YDEGEE. The CDR3 covers 16 residues. The CDR3 here is CASSSGQGSATDTQYF. The CDR3, as DNA: TGTGCCAGCAGCTCAGGACAGGGTTCGGCTACAGATACGCAGTATTTT.

J is TRBJ2-5 and V is TRBV20-1; D possibly matches TRBD1 or TRBD2 (5 bases each). The V gene's germline CDR1 is DFQATT and CDR2 SNEGSKA (reference sequence). The ends were cut back, 0 bases at V and 4 bases at J, with 12 bases in the middle. There are 14 residues in the CDR3. The CDR3 loop reads CSARDGTLRETQYF. The CDR3 region has the DNA TGCAGTGCTAGAGATGGGACCCTCCGAGAGACCCAGTACTTC.

This rearrangement joins TRBV2 to TRBJ1-2; D is undetermined. V lost 1 base and J 7 bases, leaving 13 bases between the germline ends. The CDR3 has 14 residues. Germline CDR1 is SNHLY and CDR2 is FYNNEI. CDR3 in amino acids: CASSEVQLVIGYTF. CDR3 nucleotides: TGTGCCAGCAGTGAAGTACAGCTCGTGATTGGCTACACCTTC.

This clonotype was counted a few times. V is TRBV29-1 and J is TRBJ2-7, with D perhaps being TRBD1 or TRBD2 (6 bases each). V was cut by 4 bases and J by 3 bases, with 13 bases left in between. The CDR3 is 13 amino acids. Per germline, CDR1 SQVTM and CDR2 ANQGSEA. The CDR3 nucleotides are TGCAGCGTTGGGGGGGCGGGGAACTACGAGCAGTACTTC. It is translated as CSVGGAGNYEQYF.

Of note for this clonotype: This sequence may be a read error, since a much larger clone differs from it by one base. The chain is built from TRBV10-1 and TRBJ2-5; D gene uncertain. The CDR3 spans 12 residues. Germline V gene lookup returns CDR1 WNHNN and CDR2 SYGVQD (reference sequence). V shed 3 bases and J shed 11 bases, with 13 bases lying between them. CDR3 in amino acids: CASSDNSYKQYF. The CDR3 DNA follows: TGCGCCAGCAGTGACAACTCCTACAAGCAGTACTTC.

The J gene is TRBJ2-3, the V gene TRBV7-9; the D gene is possibly TRBD2 (7 bases). This CDR3 comprises 13 residues. Trimming removed 10 bases at V and 5 bases at J, with 16 bases between. In germline, CDR1 is SEHNR, CDR2 FQNEAQ (reference sequence). The CDR3 region is CATIVGGQDTQYF. Written as DNA, the CDR3 is TGTGCCACCATCGTGGGGGGGCAAGATACGCAGTATTTT.

This clonotype was detected only a few times. The J gene is TRBJ2-1, the V gene TRBV24-1; D is ambiguous. Trimming pared 4 bases from V and 0 bases from J, leaving 12 bases between. Per germline, CDR1 KGHDR and CDR2 SFDVKD. This CDR3 comprises 16 residues. The CDR3, as DNA: TGTGCCACCAGTGAAAGAAGGGTAGGCTCCTACAATGAGCAGTTCTTC. This encodes CATSERRVGSYNEQFF.

The chain employs TRBV5-1 and TRBJ1-1; D is perhaps TRBD1 (5 bases). Germline loops: CDR1 SGHRS, CDR2 YFSETQ. This CDR3 is 15 amino acids long. Trimming removed 3 bases at V and 1 base at J, with 13 bases between. The CDR3 region has the DNA TGCGCCAGCAGCTCAATCTACGGGGGGAACACTGAAGCTTTCTTT. It encodes CASSSIYGGNTEAFF. The full variable domain, rest sourced from reference TRBV5-1 and TRBJ1-1, is KAGVTQTPRYLIKTRGQQVTLSCSPISGHRSVSWYQQTPGQGLQFLFEYFSETQRNKGNFPGRFSGRQFSNSRSEMNVSTLELGDSALYLCASSSIYGGNTEAFFGQGTRLTVV.

Points on this clonotype: A read error may be the cause here, since a much bigger clone is one base away. The chain recombines TRBV20-1 with TRBJ2-5; D is unclear. There are 11 residues in the CDR3. Trimming left V 1 base short and J 11 bases short, with 11 bases between. Germline CDR1 and CDR2: DFQATT and SNEGSKA (reference sequence). The CDR3 here is CSARGFVEQYF. DNA of the CDR3: TGCAGTGCTAGAGGGTTTGTTGAGCAGTACTTC.

This clonotype was seen only a few times. This rearrangement joins TRBV6-2 or TRBV6-3 to TRBJ2-7; D remains ambiguous. This CDR3 contains 12 residues. Germline V gene data show CDR1 as MNHEY and CDR2 as SVGEGT. With 5 bases removed from V and 3 bases from J, the gap between germline ends came to 8 bases. The CDR3 DNA sequence: TGTGCCAGCAGTCCACAAAGCTACGAGCAGTACTTC. It translates to CASSPQSYEQYF.